This TCR beta chain was profiled in a study of Tregs in tolerant kidney transplant recipients. Across the study: Recipients received nonmyeloablative bone marrow transplants from related graft donors, with transient mixed chimerism. Study observations and caveats: Tolerant patients' donor-specific Tregs expanded beyond overall Tregs, suggesting antigen-driven growth.

Some clones are missing from TCRdb's copy, which holds only in-frame ones; the method was immunoSEQ multiplex PCR. This sample carries approximately 75,000 clones, 91% of them seen once, and the ten largest clones take approximately 0.33%. With respect to this clone: Its antigen is undetermined.

CDR3 length: 16 residues. Germline V gene data show CDR1 as SGHRS and CDR2 as YFSETQ. Germline trimming cut 0 bases from V and 5 bases from J; bases unmatched to any gene: 5. The source is a human donor who received a combined kidney and bone marrow transplant. The material was Tregs from blood, obtained before the transplant. The chain joins TRBV5-1 to TRBJ2-5; TRBD1 matches at 12 bases. The CDR3 here is CASSLAGQGARETQYF. In DNA, the CDR3 is TGCGCCAGCAGCTTGGCGGGACAGGGGGCGAGGGAGACCCAGTACTTC.